These 8 T cell receptor beta chains share one sample of origin, sequenced in a study of blood T cell repertoires in COVID-19. Generated by immunoSEQ multiplex PCR, the TCRdb table keeps only in-frame clones and is missing some. The top ten hold 4% of the sample, which has around 310,000 clones, roughly 88% seen once. Source material: peripheral blood. The receptor set was obtained from a woman in her fifties or sixties with active or convalescent COVID-19.

The gene calls are TRBV5-8 and TRBJ2-7, with D perhaps TRBD2 (6 bases). CDR1 and CDR2 from the germline V gene are SGHTS and YDEGEE. Between the trimmed V and J ends, which lost 6 bases and 6 bases, there was a span of 22 bases. The CDR3 runs to 15 residues. CDR3: CASTPRPGSPTEQYF. DNA of the CDR3: TGTGCCAGCACCCCGCGGCCCGGGAGTCCCACCGAGCAGTACTTC.

This clone was seen once. This same CDR3 is encoded by further DNA sequences in the sample. The V gene is TRBV5-1, the J gene TRBJ2-7, with a weak D call TRBD1 (5 bases). Trimming removed 0 bases at V and 2 bases at J, with 12 bases between. The CDR3 is 15 residues long. Germline CDR1 SGHRS, CDR2 YFSETQ. CDR3 residues: CASSLGTGQTYEQYF. For the CDR3, the DNA is TGCGCCAGCAGCTTGGGAACAGGACAAACCTACGAGCAGTACTTC.

The CDR3 loop reads CASNTIYNEQFF. In DNA, the CDR3 is TGTGCCAGCAATACTATTTACAATGAGCAGTTCTTC. This chain joins TRBV12-3 or TRBV12-4 and TRBJ2-1; no clear D gene. The CDR3 consists of 12 residues. Trimming left V 7 bases short and J 4 bases short, with 8 bases between.

This clone showed up just once. V usage is TRBV19 and J usage is TRBJ1-2; TRBD1 matches at 9 bases. CDR3 size: 16 residues. In germline, CDR1 is LNHDA, CDR2 SQIVND (reference sequence). J lost 6 bases, V lost 6 bases, and 14 bases had no gene match. CDR3 residues: CASSTGGAYLVNGYTF. Here the CDR3 DNA reads TGTGCCAGTAGCACAGGGGGCGCATACCTCGTGAATGGCTACACCTTC.

Here the CDR3 reads CASSPKDSSNQPQHF. The CDR3 region has the DNA TGTGCCAGCAGCCCCAAGGACAGTAGCAATCAGCCCCAGCATTTT. The chain couples TRBV7-8 to TRBJ1-5; the D gene is possibly TRBD1 (6 bases). The V and J ends lost 5 bases and 0 bases respectively, with 11 bases between them. The CDR3 has 15 amino acids. Germline V gene lookup returns CDR1 SGHVS and CDR2 FQNEAQ.

V usage is TRBV7-2 and J usage is TRBJ2-1; possibly TRBD2 for D (5 bases). Trimming cost V 5 bases and J 2 bases, with 16 bases left between them. The CDR3 has 16 residues. Per germline, CDR1 SGHTA and CDR2 FQGNSA. CDR3 nucleotide sequence: TGTGCCAGCAGCCCGGGGTTGGGTTCGACCTACAATGAGCAGTTCTTC. Translating gives CASSPGLGSTYNEQFF. The whole variable domain, remainder taken from reference TRBV7-2 and TRBJ2-1, is GAGVSQSPSNKVTEKGKDVELRCDPISGHTALYWYRQSLGQGLEFLIYFQGNSAPDKSGLPSDRFSAERTGGSVSTLTIQRTQQEDSAVYLCASSPGLGSTYNEQFFGPGTRLTVL.

In its sample, this clone was seen once. The chain uses TRBV19 and TRBJ2-3, with 8 bases identical to TRBD2. Germline V gene sequence: CDR1 LNHDA, CDR2 SQIVND (reference sequence). V shed 1 base and J 4 bases; nucleotides not matched to a gene: 7. The CDR3 totals 16 residues. The CDR3 is CASSIGTSRRADTQYF. The CDR3 nucleotides read TGTGCCAGTAGTATAGGGACTAGCCGACGTGCAGATACGCAGTATTTT.

This chain joins TRBV30 and TRBJ1-1, with D perhaps TRBD1 (5 bases). Trimming left V 2 bases short and J 6 bases short, with 13 bases between. The germline gives CDR1 GTSNPN, CDR2 SVGIG (reference sequence). This CDR3 spans 13 amino acids. CDR3 sequence reads: CAWSRAGLAEAFF. CDR3 nucleotides: TGTGCCTGGAGTCGAGCAGGGTTGGCTGAAGCTTTCTTT.